This T cell receptor (beta chain) was captured in a study of blood T cell repertoires in COVID-19. Participant-given clinical history determined each cohort assignment. The V gene lost 2 bases and the J gene lost 0 bases, with 9 bases spanning the gap. This CDR3 contains 14 residues. Germline values: CDR1 SGDLS, CDR2 YYNGEE. In the original workflow: Counts of nucleated cells, estimated from reference gene primer amplification, were obtained. The assay was immunoSEQ multiplex PCR, and TCRdb's table has in-frame clones only and misses some. The DNA gave D and trimming, while V, J and clone size come from that table. Found here are a few hundred thousand clones, roughly 90% of them singletons; the top ten hold about a tenth.

Source material: PBMCs or T cells enriched from blood (not recorded which). V gene TRBV9 combines with J gene TRBJ2-7; D may be TRBD1 (5 bases). The receptor's source is a man aged 18-30 years with acute COVID-19. Here the CDR3 DNA reads TGTGCCAGCAGCGTCGACAGTAACTCCTACGAGCAGTACTTC. Encoded protein: CASSVDSNSYEQYF.